This TCR beta chain was sequenced during a study of T cells in Graves' hyperthyroidism and ophthalmopathy. The germline V gene encodes CDR1 SEHNR and CDR2 FQNEAQ (reference sequence). V shed 6 bases and J shed 2 bases, with 14 bases lying between them. This CDR3 is built from 14 residues. The study included ophthalmopathy patients with Clinical Activity Score at least 3, NOSPECS grade at least 4 and duration under 3 months. Exclusion criteria comprised uncontrolled infection, other autoimmune disease, pregnancy or lactation. Diagnosis rested on symptoms, serum thyroxine and TRAb, thyroid ultrasound, and orbital computed tomography. This clonotype was detected ten times or more. Its antigen is undetermined. Findings and caveats of the study: Separating ophthalmopathy from stable hyperthyroidism was achieved by a 13 V-J model.

Template material for amplifying TCR beta CDR3 regions consisted of RNA transcripts. Using the HTBI primer set, a first-round RT-PCR was run on the TCR CDR3. TCRdb processed the multiplex PCR reads anew with MiXCR; each CDR3 protein has one entry. The sample includes 300,000 to 500,000 distinct CDR3 sequences, over 12% of them seen just once. The receptor was derived from a man aged 45-65 years with Graves' ophthalmopathy. Source material: blood. V gene TRBV7-9 combines with J gene TRBJ2-7; tentative D call: TRBD2 (5 bases). The CDR3 sequence is CASSLTGSTYEQYF. The CDR3 DNA sequence: TGTGCCAGCAGTCTTACGGGGTCAACCTACGAGCAGTACTTC.